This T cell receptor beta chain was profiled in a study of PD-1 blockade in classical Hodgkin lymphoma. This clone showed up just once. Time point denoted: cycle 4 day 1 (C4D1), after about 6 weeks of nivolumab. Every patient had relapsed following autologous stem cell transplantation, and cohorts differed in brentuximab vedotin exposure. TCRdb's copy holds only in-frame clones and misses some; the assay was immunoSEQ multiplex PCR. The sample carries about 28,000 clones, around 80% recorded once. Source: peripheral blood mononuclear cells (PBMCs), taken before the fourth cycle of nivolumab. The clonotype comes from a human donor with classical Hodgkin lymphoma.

The CDR3 nucleotides are TGTGCCAGCAGCCTAAATCGAGGTGGCCCAGAGACCCAGTACTTC. Amino acids: CASSLNRGGPETQYF. The chain is built from TRBV21-1 and TRBJ2-5; TRBD2 was called by the table and not checked on the DNA. TRBV21-1 is classified as a pseudogene. The CDR3 totals 15 residues.